The 27 T cell receptor beta chains given below trace back to one sample, sequenced in a study of T cells after yellow fever vaccination. TCRdb re-called the 5' RACE reads with MiXCR, one entry per CDR3 protein. The data contain 350,000 or so distinct CDR3 sequences, roughly 8.6% of them singletons. The material sequenced was PBMCs, taken about 49 days after the first yellow fever vaccination. The source is a man between 18 and 29 years old who received the YFV17D yellow fever vaccine.

This clonotype was seen a single time. V usage is TRBV5-5 and J usage is TRBJ2-3, with D possibly being TRBD2 (6 bases). The CDR3 contains 17 residues. Germline CDR1 and CDR2: SGHKS and YYEKEE (reference sequence). V dropped 4 bases and J dropped 0 bases, with 18 bases sitting between them. CDR3 in amino acids: CASSPYPGTSSTDTQYF. The CDR3, as DNA: TGTGCCAGCAGCCCATACCCCGGGACTTCTAGCACAGATACGCAGTATTTT.

This clonotype was counted only a few times. This chain joins TRBV7-8 and TRBJ2-5; TRBD2 is a possible D gene (6 bases). Trimming shortened V by 4 bases and J by 5 bases, and 17 bases separated the two germline ends. This CDR3 contains 15 residues. Germline lookup yields CDR1 SGHVS and CDR2 FQNEAQ. CDR3: CASSSPLGGRETQYF. The CDR3 nucleotides are TGTGCCAGCAGCTCGCCCTTGGGGGGAAGGGAGACCCAGTACTTC.

The CDR3 protein is CASSAGLAGGPRETQYF. CDR3 sequence (DNA): TGTGCCAGCAGCGCGGGACTAGCGGGGGGACCGCGGGAGACCCAGTACTTC. The rearrangement links TRBV7-9 to TRBJ2-5; 15 bases map to TRBD2. Trimming took 5 bases from V and 5 from J; bases not matched to a gene: 9. The CDR3 covers 17 residues. Germline CDR1 SEHNR, CDR2 FQNEAQ (reference sequence).

This clonotype was detected a few times. The chain has TRBV12-3 or TRBV12-4 and TRBJ1-6, with D possibly matching TRBD1 (5 bases). This CDR3 region has 14 residues. The V end was cut by 6 bases, the J end by 4 bases, with 10 bases between. The CDR3 loop is CASRTGTYNSPLHF. CDR3 coding DNA: TGTGCCAGCAGAACCGGGACGTATAATTCACCCCTCCACTTT.

This clonotype came up a few times. The V gene is TRBV4-3, the J gene TRBJ2-5, with D unresolved. V was pared by 0 bases and J by 4 bases, with 9 bases between. CDR1 is LGHNA, CDR2 YSLEER, per germline. The CDR3 length is 14 residues. CDR3 protein: CASSQDFNSETQYF. The DNA of the CDR3 is TGCGCCAGCAGCCAAGACTTCAATTCAGAGACCCAGTACTTC.

This clonotype was seen more than once but under ten times. The J gene is TRBJ1-1, the V gene TRBV7-9, with 7 bases identical to TRBD1. Looked up from germline, CDR1 is SEHNR and CDR2 is FQNEAQ (reference sequence). V lost 6 bases and J lost 7; bases outside the gene matches: 5. The CDR3 has 12 residues. CDR3 region: CASRKGAVEAFF. The CDR3 DNA reads TGTGCCAGCAGGAAGGGGGCCGTTGAAGCTTTCTTT.

The rearrangement joins TRBV7-9 to TRBJ2-5, with a possible D match to TRBD1 (5 bases). V was pared by 5 bases and J by 5 bases, with 18 bases between. The CDR3 is 15 residues long. The germline gives CDR1 SEHNR, CDR2 FQNEAQ (reference sequence). The CDR3 coding sequence is TGTGCCAGCAGCCTCCTACCCCAGGCAGGGGAGACCCAGTACTTC. This codes for CASSLLPQAGETQYF.

The chain has TRBV20-1 and TRBJ2-1; no clear D gene. Germline values: CDR1 DFQATT, CDR2 SNEGSKA (reference sequence). The CDR3 consists of 13 residues. The V and J ends lost 2 bases and 3 bases respectively, with 8 bases between them. DNA of the CDR3: TGCAGTGCTAGAAAGGCGAACTACAATGAGCAGTTCTTC. Protein product: CSARKANYNEQFF.

This sequence joins TRBV3-1 and TRBJ1-1; possibly TRBD1 for D (6 bases). V was pared by 3 bases and J by 11 bases, with 16 bases between. In germline, CDR1 is LGHDT, CDR2 YNNKEL (reference sequence). CDR3 length: 13 residues. CDR3 nucleotide sequence: TGTGCCAGCAGCCAGACAGGCCCCCCCGAGGCTTTCTTT. Translation: CASSQTGPPEAFF. Looking up the rest from reference TRBV3-1 and TRBJ1-1 gives the full variable domain: DTAVSQTPKYLVTQMGNDKSIKCEQNLGHDTMYWYKQDSKKFLKIMFSYNNKELIINETVPNRFSPKSPDKAHLNLHINSLELGDSAVYFCASSQTGPPEAFFGQGTRLTVV.

CDR3 protein: CASSIEGAAANEQFF. CDR3 sequence (DNA): TGTGCCAGTAGTATAGAGGGGGCTGCTGCCAATGAGCAGTTCTTC. The rearrangement joins TRBV19 to TRBJ2-1, with a possible D match to TRBD1 (6 bases). The CDR3 sequence is 15 residues long. V lost 0 bases, J lost 6 bases, and 12 bases lay in between. Germline V CDR1 and CDR2: LNHDA, SQIVND (reference sequence).

The genes are TRBV6-1 and TRBJ2-6, with D unresolved. The CDR3 has 15 residues. In germline, CDR1 is MNHNS, CDR2 SASEGT. Trimming stripped 5 bases from V and 0 bases from J, with 8 bases between. The CDR3 DNA follows: TGTGCCAGCAGTCCTAGGACCTCTGGGGCCAACGTCCTGACTTTC. As protein: CASSPRTSGANVLTF.

The table lists this clonotype with a few counts. The rearrangement uses TRBV7-9 and TRBJ1-6, with TRBD1 identical over 7 bases. This CDR3 has 15 residues. Trimming removed 5 bases from V and 7 bases from J; junction bases left unmatched: 8. The germline gives CDR1 SEHNR, CDR2 FQNEAQ (reference sequence). CDR3 sequence: CASSPRGLGNSPLHF. In nucleotides, the CDR3 is TGTGCCAGCAGCCCAAGGGGGCTGGGGAATTCACCCCTCCACTTT. Full variable domain (missing parts from reference TRBV7-9 and TRBJ1-6): DTGVSQNPRHKITKRGQNVTFRCDPISEHNRLYWYRQTLGQGPEFLTYFQNEAQLEKSRLLSDRFSAERPKGSFSTLEIQRTEQGDSAMYLCASSPRGLGNSPLHFGNGTRLTVT.

This clonotype came up many times. The chain uses TRBV12-3 or TRBV12-4 and TRBJ1-6; the D gene is possibly TRBD1 (5 bases). The CDR3 is 14 amino acids. The V end lost 5 bases, the J end lost 12 bases, and 17 bases lay between the germline ends. The CDR3 nucleotides read TGTGCCAGCAGTCCTGGGGTCCCGGGGGGACCCCTCCACTTT. It specifies CASSPGVPGGPLHF.

This clonotype has a handful of counts. This sequence joins TRBV7-2 and TRBJ2-7; D not certain. The germline V gene encodes CDR1 SGHTA and CDR2 FQGNSA. The CDR3 extends over 12 amino acids. The V and J ends lost 5 bases and 4 bases respectively, with 9 bases between them. The CDR3 DNA reads as TGTGCCAGCAGCGCGTGGGGTTACGAGCAGTACTTC. It yields the protein CASSAWGYEQYF.

The CDR3 DNA reads TGTGCCAGCACCACCCGGGACAGGGGAGGGACTGAAGCTTTCTTT. As protein: CASTTRDRGGTEAFF. The chain has TRBV2 and TRBJ1-1, with TRBD1 matching over 10 bases. This CDR3 is built from 15 residues. In germline, CDR1 is SNHLY, CDR2 FYNNEI. Trimming took 7 bases from V and 5 from J; bases not matched to a gene: 10.

This clonotype was counted a few times. This chain's CDR3 is CASSYTNTDTQYF. CDR3 DNA: TGTGCCAGCAGTTACACTAATACAGATACGCAGTATTTT. V gene TRBV6-5 combines with J gene TRBJ2-3; D not certain. CDR1 is MNHEY and CDR2 is SVGAGI in the germline V gene. V lost 2 bases and J 3 bases, leaving 6 bases between the germline ends. The CDR3 is made up of 13 amino acids.

CDR3 sequence: CASSGGQGALETQYF. CDR3 sequence (DNA): TGCGCCAGCAGCGGCGGACAGGGGGCATTAGAGACCCAGTACTTC. V is TRBV5-1 and J is TRBJ2-5; 11 bases match TRBD1. The CDR3 loop spans 15 amino acids. V dropped 4 bases and J dropped 4; count of bases not matched to a gene: 6. Germline assignment: CDR1 SGHRS and CDR2 YFSETQ.

This clonotype showed up many times. This chain uses TRBV7-2 with TRBJ1-1; D is uncertain. Germline V gene data show CDR1 as SGHTA and CDR2 as FQGNSA. The V and J ends lost 5 bases and 2 bases respectively, with 18 bases between them. This CDR3 contains 16 residues. CDR3 amino acids: CASSRTPSQANTEAFF. The CDR3 DNA reads TGTGCCAGCAGCCGCACCCCAAGCCAGGCTAACACTGAAGCTTTCTTT.

This clonotype appeared a few times. V usage is TRBV12-3 or TRBV12-4 and J usage is TRBJ1-3; D is possibly TRBD1 (5 bases). Between the trimmed V and J ends, which lost 7 bases and 2 bases, there was a span of 12 bases. This CDR3 is 14 amino acids long. The chain's CDR3 is CASIMRGTGNTIYF. The CDR3 DNA sequence: TGTGCCAGCATCATGCGGGGGACTGGAAACACCATATATTTT.

This clonotype was recorded a few times. The chain recombines TRBV20-1 with TRBJ2-1; D unclear. V gave up 0 bases and J gave up 4 bases, with 7 bases separating them. CDR1 DFQATT and CDR2 SNEGSKA come from the germline V gene (reference sequence). The CDR3 covers 13 residues. CDR3 sequence (DNA): TGCAGTGCTAGAGAGACGCAATACAATGAGCAGTTCTTC. Protein: CSARETQYNEQFF.

V and J are TRBV7-2 and TRBJ1-6, with 8 bases matching TRBD1. The CDR3 sequence is 17 residues long. The V and J ends lost 1 base and 4 bases, in that order; junction bases with no gene match: 6. Germline V lookup: CDR1 SGHTA, CDR2 FQGNSA. CDR3 nucleotides: TGTGCCAGCAGCTTAGGCGACAGGGGACCTTATAATTCACCCCTCCACTTT. Protein sequence: CASSLGDRGPYNSPLHF.

In its sample, this clonotype was seen a few times. This chain uses TRBV27 with TRBJ1-2, with 9 bases that match TRBD1. The CDR3 sequence is 16 residues long. With 5 bases clipped from V and 1 base from J, the junction kept 8 bases outside the gene matches. Germline CDR1 and CDR2: MNHEY and SMNVEV (reference sequence). As DNA, the CDR3 is TGTGCCAGCAGTACCCTGGACAGGGGAGTTAACTATGGCTACACCTTC. It yields the protein CASSTLDRGVNYGYTF.

This clonotype was seen many times. The genes are TRBV13 and TRBJ2-7; 8 bases align to TRBD1. The CDR3 runs to 16 residues. Trimming at V came to 5 bases and at J to 7 bases, leaving 16 bases not matched to a gene. CDR1 PRHDT and CDR2 FYEKMQ come from the germline V gene (reference sequence). The CDR3 coding sequence is TGTGCCAGCAGCAGTGGCGGCTGGACAGGGTTTCGTGAGCAGTACGTC. It translates to CASSSGGWTGFREQYV.

Worth noting for this clonotype: A read error may account for a junction end that differs from germline. The genes are TRBV6-4 and TRBJ2-3; 14 nucleotides align to TRBD2. This CDR3 spans 16 amino acids. Germline values: CDR1 MRHNA, CDR2 SNTAGT. CDR3 coding DNA: TGTGCCAGTAAATCGACTAGCGGGGGGGACACAGATTCGCAGTATTTT. Translating it yields CASKSTSGGDTDSQYF.

This clonotype was seen more than once but under ten times. This chain links TRBV11-3 with TRBJ1-6; D call uncertain. Trimming cost V 4 bases and J 0 bases, with 4 bases left between them. In germline, CDR1 is SGHNT, CDR2 YENEEA. The CDR3 length is 14 residues. CDR3 nucleotide sequence: TGTGCCAGCAGCTACAACTCCTATAATTCACCCCTCCACTTT. Translating gives CASSYNSYNSPLHF.

V gene TRBV7-8 combines with J gene TRBJ2-7, with 11 bases identical to TRBD2. V shed 4 bases and J 6 bases; nucleotides not matched to a gene: 11. The CDR3 is 16 residues long. CDR1 SGHVS and CDR2 FQNEAQ come from the germline V gene. CDR3 in DNA: TGTGCCAGCAGCTCAGTCCCGGGACTAGCGGTAGGCGAGCAGTACGTC. This sequence encodes CASSSVPGLAVGEQYV.

The gene calls are TRBV5-1 and TRBJ2-1; TRBD1 matches 7 bases. The germline V gene encodes CDR1 SGHRS and CDR2 YFSETQ. V was pared by 4 bases and J by 7 bases, with 5 bases of the junction left unmatched. The CDR3 length is 13 residues. DNA of the CDR3: TGCGCCAGCAGCGTCGACAGGGAAAATGAGCAGTTCTTC. Its translation: CASSVDRENEQFF.